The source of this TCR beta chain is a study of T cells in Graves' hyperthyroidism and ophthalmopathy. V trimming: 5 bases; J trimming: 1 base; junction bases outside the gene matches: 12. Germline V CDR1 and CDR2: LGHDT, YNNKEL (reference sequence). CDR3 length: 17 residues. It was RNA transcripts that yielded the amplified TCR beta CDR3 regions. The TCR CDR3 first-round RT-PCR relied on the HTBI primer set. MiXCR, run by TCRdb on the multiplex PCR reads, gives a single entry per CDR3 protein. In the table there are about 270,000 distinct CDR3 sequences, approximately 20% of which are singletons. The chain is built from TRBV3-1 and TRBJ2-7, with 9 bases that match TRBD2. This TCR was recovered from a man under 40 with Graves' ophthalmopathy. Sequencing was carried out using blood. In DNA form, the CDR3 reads TGTGCCAGCAGCAGGGGTCTAACTAGCGGGCTTTCCTACGAGCAGTACTTC. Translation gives CASSRGLTSGLSYEQYF.